This T cell receptor (beta chain) appears in the sequencing data of a study of identical twins. This clonotype showed up just a few times. Its antigen remains unidentified. Sequence at one end of the junction differs from germline and may be a read error. After template switching added a universal primer site, the resulting cDNA carried unique molecular identifiers. TCRdb re-derived calls from the 5' RACE reads in MiXCR, one entry per CDR3 protein. The sample gives hundreds of thousands of distinct CDR3 sequences, over 8.5% of which show up once; 0.98% is in the top ten. Germline V gene lookup returns CDR1 ENHRY and CDR2 SYGVKD. This CDR3 is 14 amino acids long. Broader study findings: Models underpredicted monozygotic twin sharing of out-of-frame TCR alpha. Weaker excess twin sharing was observed in beta out-of-frame sequences. It was possible that invariant MAIT and iNKT cells partly confounded the zero-insertion analyses.

This sample was also put to use in a study of yellow fever vaccine responses in identical twins.

This TCR was recovered from a young woman in good health. The genes are TRBV10-3 and TRBJ2-2; D gene ambiguous. Sequenced: PBMCs. CDR3 sequence reads: CAISEFGNTGELFF. The CDR3 DNA follows: TGTGCCATAAGTGAGTTCGGGAACACCGGGGAGCTGTTTTTT.